This note documents a single TCR beta chain sequence. The sample comes from a study of blood T cell repertoires in COVID-19. Data came from immunoSEQ multiplex PCR; TCRdb stores just in-frame clones and leaves some out. The sample yields tens of thousands of clones, less than 90% seen once. The CDR3 loop spans 14 amino acids. The germline V gene has CDR1 SGHTA and CDR2 FQGNSA. V was clipped by 4 bases and J by 6 bases, with 13 bases between them. Sequencing was performed on peripheral blood. The receptor's source is a man in his fifties or sixties with active COVID-19. The chain carries TRBV7-2 and TRBJ2-1; D perhaps matches TRBD1 (6 bases). The CDR3 reads CASSWGRGTNEQFF. For the CDR3, the DNA is TGTGCCAGCAGCTGGGGCAGGGGAACCAATGAGCAGTTCTTC.